This T cell receptor (beta chain) was captured in a study of shared clonotypes between healthy human individuals. Original methodology: ImmunoSEQ yielded junction-only sequences lacking quality scores, so filtering differed. Clones were sequenced by immunoSEQ multiplex PCR, and TCRdb holds only the in-frame ones, with some missing. The V and J calls and the clone size are those of that table, but D and trimming were determined from the DNA. Among about 1.5 million clones listed, roughly 98% were seen once. With respect to this clone: No antigen is known for it.

CDR3 length: 15 amino acids. CDR1 and CDR2 (germline): MDHEN, SYDVKM. Trimming shortened V by 5 bases and J by 1 base, and 14 bases separated the two germline ends. Points from the study as a whole: Tissues were not sampled, only blood, and their repertoires likely differ. Some naive CD4 clonotypes, around 4.9%, turned up in common across several donors.

None of the donors, who were healthy HIV-negative adults, had recently had acute infections or vaccinations. The sequencing sample was made of naive CD4+ T cells sorted from blood. Subset of the sample: CD45RA+ positively selected. This sequence joins TRBV28 and TRBJ2-5; TRBD2 is a possible D gene (5 bases). The receptor was derived from a man aged 25-45 years in good health. CDR3 DNA: TGTGCCAGCAGTCTAGGGAGCCATCCCCAAGAGACCCAGTACTTC. Encoded protein: CASSLGSHPQETQYF.